Presented here are 22 T cell receptor beta chains from one specimen sequenced in a study of blood T cell repertoires in COVID-19. The repertoire was sequenced with immunoSEQ multiplex PCR; TCRdb's copy has only in-frame clones and lacks some. This repertoire shows 110,000 to 150,000 clones, almost 85% found once; its top ten account for about 3.2%. Sample: peripheral blood. Receptors originate from a man in his forties or fifties with acute or convalescent COVID-19.

CDR3 loop: CANSGQGNGYTF. CDR3 nucleotide sequence: TGTGCCAATTCCGGACAGGGTAACGGCTACACCTTC. The chain combines TRBV6-6 with TRBJ1-2, with 8 bases fitting TRBD1. The V gene's germline CDR1 is MNHNY and CDR2 SVGAGI (reference sequence). V was pared by 10 bases and J by 8 bases, with 9 bases of the junction left unmatched. The CDR3 extends over 12 amino acids.

The chain recombines TRBV2 with TRBJ1-1, with 9 bases identical to TRBD1. Germline assignment: CDR1 SNHLY and CDR2 FYNNEI. The CDR3 contains 14 residues. V gave up 5 bases and J gave up 3 bases; unmatched junction bases: 4. CDR3 nucleotide sequence: TGTGCCAGCAGTACAGGGGGCGCCGACACTGAAGCTTTCTTT. Its translation: CASSTGGADTEAFF.

The V and J genes are TRBV14 and TRBJ2-5; TRBD2 matches at 9 bases. The CDR3 covers 16 residues. Per germline, CDR1 SGHDN and CDR2 FVKESK. Losses at the gene ends were 0 bases for V and 1 base for J; bases not matched to a gene: 3. CDR3 sequence (DNA): TGTGCCAGCAGCCAAGAGCGGGGGGGGCCCCAAGAGACCCAGTACTTC. It is translated as CASSQERGGPQETQYF.

This chain links TRBV29-1 with TRBJ2-5; perhaps TRBD2 as D (6 bases). Germline V gene data show CDR1 as SQVTM and CDR2 as ANQGSEA. The CDR3 runs 14 residues. V was cut by 4 bases and J by 4 bases, with 16 bases left in between. CDR3 coding DNA: TGCAGCGTTGCGGGTCAGGGAGGCTCAGAGACCCAGTACTTC. This codes for CSVAGQGGSETQYF.

The chain couples TRBV4-1 to TRBJ2-3; 15 bases line up with TRBD2. Trimming removed 1 base from V and 5 bases from J; junction bases left unmatched: 10. Germline CDR1 reads MGHRA; CDR2 reads YSYEKL. The CDR3 totals 19 residues. In nucleotides, the CDR3 is TGCGCCAGCAGCCAAGCGGGACTAGCGGGGGGCAGGGGTGGAGATACGCAGTATTTT. It encodes CASSQAGLAGGRGGDTQYF.

This clone was picked up many times. The gene calls are TRBV5-1 and TRBJ1-6, with 8 bases identical to TRBD1. Germline V lookup: CDR1 SGHRS, CDR2 YFSETQ. CDR3 length: 14 residues. J gave up 6 bases and V 4 bases, and 3 bases lay outside the gene matches. The CDR3 coding sequence is TGCGCCAGCAGCGGGACAGGCTCTAATTCACCCCTCCACTTT. Protein product: CASSGTGSNSPLHF.

The chain is built from TRBV7-8 and TRBJ2-7; 11 nucleotides align to TRBD2. V lost 6 bases to trimming and J lost 3 bases; unmatched junction nucleotides: 7. CDR1 SGHVS and CDR2 FQNEAQ come from the germline V gene. The CDR3 has 15 amino acids. This CDR3 is CASSLTSGALYEQYF. DNA for the CDR3: TGTGCCAGCAGTCTGACTAGCGGGGCCCTCTACGAGCAGTACTTC.

This sequence joins TRBV6-5 and TRBJ2-2; 8 bases line up with TRBD2. The V gene's germline CDR1 is MNHEY and CDR2 SVGAGI. Trimming took 0 bases from V and 3 from J; bases not matched to a gene: 3. The CDR3 has 16 amino acids. CDR3 sequence reads: CASSYSLLADTGELFF. In DNA form, the CDR3 reads TGTGCCAGCAGTTACTCGCTACTAGCGGACACCGGGGAGCTGTTTTTT.

V is TRBV29-1 and J is TRBJ1-2, with D possibly TRBD1 on 5 matching bases. CDR3 size: 13 residues. The germline V and J ends were trimmed by 4 bases and 6 bases, with 15 bases remaining between them. CDR1 and CDR2 (germline): SQVTM, ANQGSEA. The CDR3 protein is CSVARARDHGYTF. The CDR3 DNA is TGCAGCGTTGCCCGGGCGCGGGACCATGGCTACACCTTC.

This chain uses TRBV9 with TRBJ1-3, with 7 bases that match TRBD1. The germline CDR1 and CDR2 sequences are SGDLS and YYNGEE. Germline trimming cut 5 bases from V and 2 bases from J; bases unmatched to any gene: 4. The CDR3 covers 14 residues. CDR3 coding DNA: TGTGCCAGCAGTCTACAGGGGACTGGAAACACCATATATTTT. Translation: CASSLQGTGNTIYF. Full variable domain (rest looked up from reference TRBV9 and TRBJ1-3): DSGVTQTPKHLITATGQRVTLRCSPRSGDLSVYWYQQSLDQGLQFLIQYYNGEERAKGNILERFSAQQFPDLHSELNLSSLELGDSALYFCASSLQGTGNTIYFGEGSWLTVV.

This chain links TRBV11-3 with TRBJ2-3; the D is unclear. Germline V lookup: CDR1 SGHNT, CDR2 YENEEA. CDR3 length equals 12 residues. Trimming removed 2 bases from V and 6 bases from J, with 6 bases in between. The DNA for the CDR3 is TGTGCCAGCAGCTTAAGGAGCGATACGCAGTATTTT. This encodes CASSLRSDTQYF.

The V call is TRBV6-5, the J call TRBJ1-1; D is possibly TRBD1 (5 bases). The CDR3 spans 14 residues. Germline lookup yields CDR1 MNHEY and CDR2 SVGAGI. The ends were cut back, 6 bases at V and 3 bases at J, with 14 bases in the middle. The CDR3 is CASRPGAAHTEAFF. The CDR3 DNA is TGTGCCAGCAGGCCTGGGGCAGCCCACACTGAAGCTTTCTTT.

V gene TRBV10-3 combines with J gene TRBJ2-7, with D unclear. The germline CDR1 and CDR2 sequences are ENHRY and SYGVKD. V shed 6 bases and J shed 2 bases, with 11 bases lying between them. This CDR3 contains 13 residues. This CDR3 is CAISPTDPYEQYF. DNA of the CDR3: TGTGCCATCAGCCCCACAGATCCCTACGAGCAGTACTTC.

This chain joins TRBV12-5 and TRBJ2-2, with TRBD1 matching over 8 bases. Trimming took 2 bases from V and 4 from J; bases not matched to a gene: 9. This CDR3 contains 17 residues. Germline V gives CDR1 LGHNT, CDR2 FRNRAP. This CDR3 reads CASGLPPGTGSTGELFF. The CDR3 DNA follows: TGTGCTAGTGGTTTGCCTCCGGGGACAGGTAGCACCGGGGAGCTGTTTTTT.

The chain carries TRBV15 and TRBJ2-3; possible D gene TRBD1, 5 bases. The CDR3 is 16 amino acids. Trimming removed 0 bases at V and 2 bases at J, with 12 bases between. CDR1 is LNHNV and CDR2 is YYDKDF in the germline V gene (reference sequence). The CDR3 here is CATSRDWGRDTDTQYF. Here the CDR3 DNA reads TGTGCCACCAGCAGAGACTGGGGCAGGGACACAGATACGCAGTATTTT.

Here the CDR3 reads CASSVASGNEQFF. The CDR3 DNA is TGTGCCAGCAGCGTTGCATCGGGAAATGAGCAGTTCTTC. The rearrangement uses TRBV11-3 and TRBJ2-1, with D tentatively TRBD2 (5 bases). The length of the CDR3 is 13 residues. Germline CDR1 reads SGHNT; CDR2 reads YENEEA. V was shortened by 5 bases and J by 7 bases, with 12 bases between the two germline ends.

As to this clone: The identical CDR3 is also encoded by other nucleotide sequences in the sample. The chain is built from TRBV6-5 and TRBJ1-2, with D perhaps TRBD1 (6 bases). This CDR3 is built from 15 residues. Germline CDR1 is MNHEY and CDR2 is SVGAGI. V was cut by 0 bases and J by 2 bases, with 10 bases left in between. The chain's CDR3 is CASSYSPTGNYGYTF. The CDR3 nucleotides are TGTGCCAGCAGTTACTCCCCGACAGGAAACTATGGCTACACCTTC.

V usage is TRBV27 and J usage is TRBJ2-3, with 13 positions matching TRBD2. J lost 2 bases, V lost 5 bases, and 7 bases had no gene match. Germline V gene data show CDR1 as MNHEY and CDR2 as SMNVEV (reference sequence). This CDR3 has 17 residues. CDR3 bases: TGTGCCAGCAGTCTCTACACTAGCGGGGGGGCCACAGATACGCAGTATTTT. It yields the protein CASSLYTSGGATDTQYF.

This chain connects TRBV5-1 to TRBJ1-1, with a weak D call TRBD1 (5 bases). Looked up from germline, CDR1 is SGHRS and CDR2 is YFSETQ. The CDR3 runs 16 residues. V shed 4 bases and J shed 2 bases, with 18 bases lying between them. The CDR3 region has the DNA TGCGCCAGCAGCGAAAGACAGTCCGGGGGAAACACTGAAGCTTTCTTT. This translates into CASSERQSGGNTEAFF. The full variable domain, with the rest looked up from reference TRBV5-1 and TRBJ1-1, is KAGVTQTPRYLIKTRGQQVTLSCSPISGHRSVSWYQQTPGQGLQFLFEYFSETQRNKGNFPGRFSGRQFSNSRSEMNVSTLELGDSALYLCASSERQSGGNTEAFFGQGTRLTVV.

V usage is TRBV19 and J usage is TRBJ1-6; 9 bases fit TRBD1. V gave up 5 bases and J gave up 7 bases; unmatched junction bases: 3. Per the germline V gene, CDR1 is LNHDA and CDR2 is SQIVND (reference sequence). The CDR3 runs 14 residues. The CDR3 DNA is TGTGCCAGTAGTCTTGGACAGGGGAATTCACCCCTCCACTTT. Translating gives CASSLGQGNSPLHF. The entire variable domain, with the rest obtained from reference TRBV19 and TRBJ1-6, is as follows: DGGITQSPKYLFRKEGQNVTLSCEQNLNHDAMYWYRQDPGQGLRLIYYSQIVNDFQKGDIAEGYSVSREKKESFPLTVTSAQKNPTAFYLCASSLGQGNSPLHFGNGTRLTVT.

The chain recombines TRBV27 with TRBJ1-5; D gene unclear. Looked up from germline, CDR1 is MNHEY and CDR2 is SMNVEV (reference sequence). This CDR3 contains 12 residues. V lost 8 bases to trimming and J lost 2 bases, with 7 bases between them. The chain's CDR3 is CASRAGNQPQHF. Here the CDR3 DNA reads TGTGCCAGCCGAGCCGGCAATCAGCCCCAGCATTTT.

This sequence joins TRBV24-1 and TRBJ1-2; D call uncertain. The V gene's germline CDR1 is KGHDR and CDR2 SFDVKD. V was clipped by 1 base and J by 2 bases, with 7 bases between them. This CDR3 has 14 amino acids. The CDR3 coding sequence is TGTGCCACCAGTGATTTAAATGCGAACTATGGCTACACCTTC. Its protein product is CATSDLNANYGYTF.